Listed here are 9 T cell receptor beta chains from one sample, sequenced in a study of CD8+CD57+ T cells in acquired aplastic anemia. Patients included in sequencing had previously demonstrated CD8+CD57+ cell expansion by flow cytometry. The template for TCR beta VDJ and CDR3 sequence profiling was genomic DNA. TCRdb ran MiXCR on the reads and lists one entry per CDR3 protein. The data contain some 170,000 distinct CDR3 sequences, roughly three fifths of them seen just once; the ten biggest clones take up about 42%. The sequencing input was sorted CD4+, CD8+, or CD8+CD57+ T cells (not recorded which) from PBMCs. The origin of the receptors is a human donor with aplastic anemia.

This clonotype was recorded a few times. The rearrangement joins TRBV29-1 to TRBJ1-2; D is possibly TRBD1 (5 bases). The CDR3 length is 14 residues. Trimming removed 3 bases from V and 1 base from J, with 12 bases in between. The germline V gene encodes CDR1 SQVTM and CDR2 ANQGSEA. Written as DNA, the CDR3 is TGCAGCGTTGATCGGGGGACCTTTAACTATGGCTACACCTTC. Amino acid sequence: CSVDRGTFNYGYTF.

The DNA for the CDR3 is TGTGCCAGTAGTATTGTATTCCAATACGAGCAGTACTTC. This translates into CASSIVFQYEQYF. The J gene is TRBJ2-7, the V gene TRBV19; no clear D. The germline V and J ends were trimmed by 3 bases and 4 bases, with 10 bases remaining between them. The CDR3 length is 13 residues. Germline lookup yields CDR1 LNHDA and CDR2 SQIVND (reference sequence).

This clonotype was counted between two and nine times. This sequence joins TRBV6-2 or TRBV6-3 and TRBJ2-7; the D gene is possibly TRBD2 (5 bases). Trimming removed 6 bases at V and 2 bases at J, with 5 bases between. This CDR3 has 11 residues. Germline V gene data show CDR1 as MNHEY and CDR2 as SVGEGT. CDR3 in DNA: TGTGCCAGCAGCGGGACCTACGAGCAGTACTTC. The encoded protein is CASSGTYEQYF.

In this sample, this clonotype turned up many times. J is TRBJ1-2 and V is TRBV15, with D tentatively TRBD1 (6 bases). V gave up 3 bases and J gave up 5 bases, with 13 bases separating them. Germline-derived CDR1 and CDR2 are LNHNV and YYDKDF (reference sequence). The CDR3 has 14 residues. The chain's CDR3 is CATSREEGGYGYTF. The CDR3 nucleotides are TGTGCCACCAGCAGGGAGGAGGGGGGGTATGGCTACACCTTC.

The gene calls are TRBV10-2 and TRBJ1-6; a weak D match, TRBD1 (5 bases). Trimming stripped 2 bases from V and 10 bases from J, with 6 bases between. Germline CDR1 WSHSY, CDR2 SAAADI. CDR3 length: 12 residues. The CDR3 DNA is TGCGCCAGCAGTGAGGACAGCTCACCCCTCCACTTT. It is translated as CASSEDSSPLHF.

CDR3 region: CASSLGGIGGYEQYF. As DNA, the CDR3 is TGTGCCAGCAGCTTAGGTGGAATCGGGGGCTACGAGCAGTACTTC. The rearrangement joins TRBV7-3 to TRBJ2-7; tentatively, D is TRBD2 (6 bases). CDR3 length: 15 residues. CDR1 is SGHTA and CDR2 is FQGTGA in the germline V gene. The V gene lost 2 bases and the J gene lost 3 bases, with 14 bases spanning the gap.

In this sample, this clonotype turned up many times. The CDR3 loop is CASSQERQVNQPQHF. CDR3 nucleotides: TGCGCCAGCAGCCAAGAACGACAGGTCAATCAGCCCCAGCATTTT. The gene calls are TRBV4-1 and TRBJ1-5; a possible D gene is TRBD1 (6 bases). This CDR3 has 15 residues. The V and J ends lost 0 bases and 3 bases respectively, with 9 bases between them. Per germline, CDR1 MGHRA and CDR2 YSYEKL.

V and J are TRBV29-1 and TRBJ2-7; tentative D call: TRBD2 (5 bases). The CDR3 is 13 residues long. The germline gives CDR1 SQVTM, CDR2 ANQGSEA. Trimming took off 4 bases at V and 1 base at J, with 11 bases between the two ends. The DNA of the CDR3 is TGCAGCGTTGGGCCAGGAGGATCCTACGAGCAGTACTTC. Protein product: CSVGPGGSYEQYF.

The chain employs TRBV7-3 and TRBJ2-1; 9 nucleotides agree with TRBD1. The germline V gene encodes CDR1 SGHTA and CDR2 FQGTGA. V dropped 4 bases and J dropped 0; count of bases not matched to a gene: 1. The CDR3 consists of 15 residues. In nucleotides, the CDR3 is TGTGCCAGCAGCTCGACAGGGGGCTCCTACAATGAGCAGTTCTTC. Protein sequence: CASSSTGGSYNEQFF.